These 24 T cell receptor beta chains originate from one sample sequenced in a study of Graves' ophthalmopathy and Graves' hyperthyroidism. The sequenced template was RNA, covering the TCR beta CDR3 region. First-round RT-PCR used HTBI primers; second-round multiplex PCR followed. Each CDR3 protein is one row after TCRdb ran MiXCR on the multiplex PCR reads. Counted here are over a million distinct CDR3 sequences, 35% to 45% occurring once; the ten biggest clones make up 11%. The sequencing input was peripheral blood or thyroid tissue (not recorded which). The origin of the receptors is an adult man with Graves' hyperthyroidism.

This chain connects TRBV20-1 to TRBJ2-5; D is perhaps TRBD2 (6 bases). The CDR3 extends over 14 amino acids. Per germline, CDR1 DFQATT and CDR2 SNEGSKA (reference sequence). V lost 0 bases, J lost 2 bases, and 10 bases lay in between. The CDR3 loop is CSARDGGAQETQYF. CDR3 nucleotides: TGCAGTGCTAGAGATGGAGGGGCGCAAGAGACCCAGTACTTC.

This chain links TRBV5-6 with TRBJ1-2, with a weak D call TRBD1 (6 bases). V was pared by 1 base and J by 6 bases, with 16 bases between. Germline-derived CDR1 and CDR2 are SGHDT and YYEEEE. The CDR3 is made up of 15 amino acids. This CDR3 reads CASSLSTGGTHGYTF. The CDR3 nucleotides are TGTGCCAGCAGCTTGTCGACAGGAGGGACCCATGGCTACACCTTC.

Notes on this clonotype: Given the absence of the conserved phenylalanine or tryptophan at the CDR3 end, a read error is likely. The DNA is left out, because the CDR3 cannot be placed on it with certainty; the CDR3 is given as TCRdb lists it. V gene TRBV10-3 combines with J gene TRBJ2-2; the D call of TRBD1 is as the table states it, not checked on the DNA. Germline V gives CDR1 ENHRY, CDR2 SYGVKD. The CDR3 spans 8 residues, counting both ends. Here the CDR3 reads CAIRSQGQ.

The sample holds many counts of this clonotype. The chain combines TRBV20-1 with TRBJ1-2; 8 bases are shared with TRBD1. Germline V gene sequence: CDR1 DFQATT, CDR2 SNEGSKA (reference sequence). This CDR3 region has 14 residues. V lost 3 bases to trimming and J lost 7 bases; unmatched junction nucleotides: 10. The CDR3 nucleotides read TGCAGTGCTAGTGGTCGTCCAGGGGGCGGTGGCTACACCTTC. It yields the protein CSASGRPGGGGYTF.

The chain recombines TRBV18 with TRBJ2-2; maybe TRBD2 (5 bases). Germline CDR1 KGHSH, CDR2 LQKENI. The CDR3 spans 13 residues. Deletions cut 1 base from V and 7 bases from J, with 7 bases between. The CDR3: CASSPLEGGELFF. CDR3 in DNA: TGTGCCAGCTCACCACTCGAGGGCGGGGAGCTGTTTTTT.

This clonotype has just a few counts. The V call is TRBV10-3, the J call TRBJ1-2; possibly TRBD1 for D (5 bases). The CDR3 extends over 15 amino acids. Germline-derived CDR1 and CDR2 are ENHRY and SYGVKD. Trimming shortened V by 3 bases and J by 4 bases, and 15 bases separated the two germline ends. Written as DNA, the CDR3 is TGTGCCATCAGTGAATTGAGGAAAAGGGGCTATGGCTACACCTTC. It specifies CAISELRKRGYGYTF.

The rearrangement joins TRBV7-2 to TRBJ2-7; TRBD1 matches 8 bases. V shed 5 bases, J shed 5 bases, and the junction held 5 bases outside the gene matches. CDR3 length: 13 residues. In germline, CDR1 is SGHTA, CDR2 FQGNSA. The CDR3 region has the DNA TGTGCCAGCAGCCGACAGGGGATGGACGAGCAGTACTTC. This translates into CASSRQGMDEQYF.

CDR3 sequence reads: CATSRDANQPQYF. DNA of the CDR3: TGTGCCACCAGCAGAGATGCCAATCAGCCCCAGTACTTC. This chain links TRBV15 with TRBJ2-5; the D is unclear. This CDR3 region has 13 residues. Trimming pared 0 bases from V and 9 bases from J, leaving 11 bases between. CDR1 is LNHNV, CDR2 YYDKDF, per germline (reference sequence).

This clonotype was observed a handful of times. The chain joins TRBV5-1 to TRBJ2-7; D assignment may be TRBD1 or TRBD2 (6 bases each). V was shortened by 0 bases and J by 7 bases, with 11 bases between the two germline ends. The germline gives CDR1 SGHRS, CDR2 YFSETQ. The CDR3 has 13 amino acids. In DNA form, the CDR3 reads TGCGCCAGCAGCTTGGAGGGGGGAAGTGAGCAGTACTTC. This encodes CASSLEGGSEQYF.

For the CDR3, the DNA is TGTGCCTGGAGCAGGACAGGGGTGTACGAGCAGTACTTC. As protein: CAWSRTGVYEQYF. This sequence joins TRBV30 and TRBJ2-7; 9 bases match TRBD1. Germline lookup yields CDR1 GTSNPN and CDR2 SVGIG (reference sequence). CDR3 length: 13 amino acids. The V gene end was trimmed by 3 bases and the J gene end by 4 bases; junction bases not matched to a gene: 4.

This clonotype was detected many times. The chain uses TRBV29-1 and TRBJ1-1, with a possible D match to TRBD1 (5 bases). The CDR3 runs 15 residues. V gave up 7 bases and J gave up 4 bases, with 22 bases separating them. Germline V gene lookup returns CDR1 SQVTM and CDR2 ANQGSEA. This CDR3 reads CSAQYVGREGTEAFF. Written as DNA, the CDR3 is TGCAGCGCCCAGTATGTCGGCAGGGAAGGCACTGAAGCTTTCTTT. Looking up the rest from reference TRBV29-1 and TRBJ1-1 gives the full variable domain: SAVISQKPSRDICQRGTSLTIQCQVDSQVTMMFWYRQQPGQSLTLIATANQGSEATYESGFVIDKFPISRPNLTFSTLTVSNMSPEDSSIYLCSAQYVGREGTEAFFGQGTRLTVV.

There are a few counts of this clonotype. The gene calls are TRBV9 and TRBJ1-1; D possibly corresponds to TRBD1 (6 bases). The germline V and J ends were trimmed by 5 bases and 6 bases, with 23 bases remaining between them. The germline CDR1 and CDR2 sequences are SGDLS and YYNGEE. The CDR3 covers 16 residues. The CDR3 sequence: CASSPGTRIWQPEAFF. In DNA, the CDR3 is TGTGCCAGCAGTCCCGGGACAAGGATCTGGCAACCTGAAGCTTTCTTT.

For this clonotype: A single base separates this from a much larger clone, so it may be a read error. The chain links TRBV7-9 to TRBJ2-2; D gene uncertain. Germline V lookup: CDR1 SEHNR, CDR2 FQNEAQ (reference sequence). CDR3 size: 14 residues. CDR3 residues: CAGSLAENTGELFF. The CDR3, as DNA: TGTGCCGGCAGCTTGGCGGAGAACACCGGGGAGCTGTTTTTT.

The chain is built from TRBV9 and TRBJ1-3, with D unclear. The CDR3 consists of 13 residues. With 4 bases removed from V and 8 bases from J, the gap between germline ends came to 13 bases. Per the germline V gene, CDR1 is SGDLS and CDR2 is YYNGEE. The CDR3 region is CASSLRLGHTIYF. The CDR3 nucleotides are TGTGCCAGCAGCTTGAGGTTAGGACACACCATATATTTT.

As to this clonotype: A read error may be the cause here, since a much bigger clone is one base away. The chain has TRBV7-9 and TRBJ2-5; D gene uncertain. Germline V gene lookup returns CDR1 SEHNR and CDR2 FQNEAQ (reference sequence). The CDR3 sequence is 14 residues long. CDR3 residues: CASSLAEYQENQYF. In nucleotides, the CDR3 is TGTGCCAGCAGCTTAGCTGAGTACCAAGAGAACCAGTACTTC. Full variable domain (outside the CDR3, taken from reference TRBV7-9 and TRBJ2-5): DTGVSQNPRHKITKRGQNVTFRCDPISEHNRLYWYRQTLGQGPEFLTYFQNEAQLEKSRLLSDRFSAERPKGSFSTLEIQRTEQGDSAMYLCASSLAEYQENQYFGPGTRLLVL.

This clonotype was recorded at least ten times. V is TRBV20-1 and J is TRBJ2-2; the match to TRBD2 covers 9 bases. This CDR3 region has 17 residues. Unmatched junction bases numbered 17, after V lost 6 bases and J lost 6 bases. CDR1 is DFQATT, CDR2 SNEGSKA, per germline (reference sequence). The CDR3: CSADRRLAGLRAGELFF. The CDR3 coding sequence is TGCAGTGCCGACCGGCGGCTAGCGGGATTGCGTGCCGGGGAGCTGTTTTTT.

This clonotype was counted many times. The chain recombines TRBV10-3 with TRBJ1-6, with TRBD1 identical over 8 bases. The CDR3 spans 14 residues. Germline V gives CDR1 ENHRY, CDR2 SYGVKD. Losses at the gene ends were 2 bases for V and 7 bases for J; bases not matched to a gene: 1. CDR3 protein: CAISEAGGNSPLHF. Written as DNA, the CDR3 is TGTGCCATCAGTGAGGCAGGGGGCAATTCACCCCTCCACTTT.

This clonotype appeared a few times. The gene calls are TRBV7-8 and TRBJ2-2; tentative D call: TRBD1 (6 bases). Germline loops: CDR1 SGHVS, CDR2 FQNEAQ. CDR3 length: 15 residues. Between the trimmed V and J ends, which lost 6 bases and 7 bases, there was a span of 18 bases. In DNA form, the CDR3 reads TGTGCCAGCAGAGAGGGCCTGGGGGCTGTCGGGGAGCTGTTTTTT. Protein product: CASREGLGAVGELFF.

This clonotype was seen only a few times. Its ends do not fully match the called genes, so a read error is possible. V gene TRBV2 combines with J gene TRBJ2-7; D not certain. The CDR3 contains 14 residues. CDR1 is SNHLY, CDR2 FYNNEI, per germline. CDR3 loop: CASSEAPTDYEQYF. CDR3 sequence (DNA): TGTGCCAGCAGCGAAGCACCGACCGACTACGAGCAGTACTTC.

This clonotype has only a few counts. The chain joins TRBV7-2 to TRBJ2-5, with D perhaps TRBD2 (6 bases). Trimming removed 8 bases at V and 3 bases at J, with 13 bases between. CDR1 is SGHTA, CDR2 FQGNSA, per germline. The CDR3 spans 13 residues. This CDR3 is CASRRDAEETQYF. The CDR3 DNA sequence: TGTGCCAGCCGGAGGGACGCCGAAGAGACCCAGTACTTC.

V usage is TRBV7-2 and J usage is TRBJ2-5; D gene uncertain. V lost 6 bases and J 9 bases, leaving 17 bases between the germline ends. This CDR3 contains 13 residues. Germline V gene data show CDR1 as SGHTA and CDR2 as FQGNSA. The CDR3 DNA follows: TGTGCCAGCAGTCGCCAAGGTGGTCAGCCCCAGTACTTC. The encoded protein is CASSRQGGQPQYF. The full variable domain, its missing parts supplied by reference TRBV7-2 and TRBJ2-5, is GAGVSQSPSNKVTEKGKDVELRCDPISGHTALYWYRQSLGQGLEFLIYFQGNSAPDKSGLPSDRFSAERTGGSVSTLTIQRTQQEDSAVYLCASSRQGGQPQYFGPGTRLLVL.

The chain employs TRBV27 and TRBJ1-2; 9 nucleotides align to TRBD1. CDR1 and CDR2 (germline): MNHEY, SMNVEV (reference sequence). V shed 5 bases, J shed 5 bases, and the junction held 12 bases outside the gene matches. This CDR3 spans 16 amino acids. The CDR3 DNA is TGTGCCAGCAGTATAGACTTCACAGGGGGCCTGTATGGCTACACCTTC. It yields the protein CASSIDFTGGLYGYTF.

The CDR3 here is CSASTSGPPDTQYF. CDR3 sequence (DNA): TGCAGTGCTTCGACTAGCGGCCCCCCAGATACGCAGTATTTT. The chain employs TRBV20-1 and TRBJ2-3; 9 bases line up with TRBD2. Per germline, CDR1 DFQATT and CDR2 SNEGSKA (reference sequence). V lost 5 bases to trimming and J lost 4 bases; unmatched junction nucleotides: 7. The CDR3 loop spans 14 amino acids.

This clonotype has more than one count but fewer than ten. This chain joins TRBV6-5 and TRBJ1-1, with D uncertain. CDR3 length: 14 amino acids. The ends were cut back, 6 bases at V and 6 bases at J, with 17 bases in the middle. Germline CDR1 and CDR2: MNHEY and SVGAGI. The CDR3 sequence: CASRLTALLPEAFF. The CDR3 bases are TGTGCCAGCAGGCTCACAGCTCTCCTCCCTGAAGCTTTCTTT.